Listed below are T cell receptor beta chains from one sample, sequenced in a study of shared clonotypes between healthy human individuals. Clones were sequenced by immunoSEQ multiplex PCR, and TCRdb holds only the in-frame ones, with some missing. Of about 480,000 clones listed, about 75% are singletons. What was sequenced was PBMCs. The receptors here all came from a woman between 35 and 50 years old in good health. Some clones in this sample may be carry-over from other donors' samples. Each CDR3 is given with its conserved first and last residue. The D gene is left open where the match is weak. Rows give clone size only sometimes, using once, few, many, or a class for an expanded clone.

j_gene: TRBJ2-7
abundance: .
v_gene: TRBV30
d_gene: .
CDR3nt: TGTGCCTGGGCCCCAGTTGTGGCCTACGAGCAGTACTTC
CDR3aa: CAWAPVVAYEQYF

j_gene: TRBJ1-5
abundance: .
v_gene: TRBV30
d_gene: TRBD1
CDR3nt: TGTGCCTGGAGTCCATTGGGACAGGGGGGTTTAGTGCGGCCCCAGCATTTT
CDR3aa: CAWSPLGQGGLVRPQHF

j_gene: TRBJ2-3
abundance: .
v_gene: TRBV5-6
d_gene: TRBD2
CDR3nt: TGTGCCAGCAGCCCGGCGGGGGGAGATACGCAGTATTTT
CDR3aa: CASSPAGGDTQYF

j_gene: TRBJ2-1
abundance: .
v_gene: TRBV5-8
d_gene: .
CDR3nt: TGTGCCAGCAGCTTGGGGCCCGCCGCCTACAATGAGCAGTTCTTC
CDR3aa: CASSLGPAAYNEQFF

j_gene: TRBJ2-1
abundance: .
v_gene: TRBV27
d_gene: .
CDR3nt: TGTGCCAGCAGTTTAAGATTCGATGGGGGGGCCCCCTGGAGCGAGCAGTTCTTC
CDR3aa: CASSLRFDGGAPWSEQFF

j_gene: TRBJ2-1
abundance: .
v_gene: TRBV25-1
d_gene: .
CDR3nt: TGTGCCAGCAGTGCCGGGACCAACTTAAGAGCCTACAATGAGCAGTTCTTC
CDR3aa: CASSAGTNLRAYNEQFF

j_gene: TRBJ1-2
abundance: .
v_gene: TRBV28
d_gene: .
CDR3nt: TGTGCCAGCAGTTTCATTGGGCTGGGCGGGTCATTGGACTATGGCTACACCTTC
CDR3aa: CASSFIGLGGSLDYGYTF

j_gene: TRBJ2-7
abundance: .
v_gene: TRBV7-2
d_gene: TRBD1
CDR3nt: TGTGCCAGCAGCTTAGACAGGGGGCGCACCTACGAGCAGTACTTC
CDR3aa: CASSLDRGRTYEQYF

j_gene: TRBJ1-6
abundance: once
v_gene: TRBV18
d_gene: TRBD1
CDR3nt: TGTGCCAGCTCACCCACTCGGGAAAGGGACAGGGATGGTTCACCCCTCCACTTT
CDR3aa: CASSPTRERDRDGSPLHF

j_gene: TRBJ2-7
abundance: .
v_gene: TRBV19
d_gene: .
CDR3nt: TGTGCCAGTAGTATGGGGCGTCCTACAAGCTCCTACGAGCAGTACTTC
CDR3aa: CASSMGRPTSSYEQYF

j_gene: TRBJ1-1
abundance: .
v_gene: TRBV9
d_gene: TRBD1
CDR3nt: TGTGCCAGCAGCCAGGGGGGTAACACTGAAGCTTTCTTT
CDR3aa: CASSQGGNTEAFF

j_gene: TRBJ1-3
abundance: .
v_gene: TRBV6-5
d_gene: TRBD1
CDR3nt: TGTGCCAGCAGTGACCGACAGGGGGACACCATATATTTT
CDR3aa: CASSDRQGDTIYF

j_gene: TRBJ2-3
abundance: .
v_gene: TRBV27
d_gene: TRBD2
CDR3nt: TGTGCCAGCAGTCCTTCGGGACTAGCGGGGGCACCTTGGAAGGCAGATACGCAGTATTTT
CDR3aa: CASSPSGLAGAPWKADTQYF

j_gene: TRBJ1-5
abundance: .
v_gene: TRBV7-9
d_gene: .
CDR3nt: TGTGCCAGCAGCTTAGACGCTCAGCCCCAGCATTTT
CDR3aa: CASSLDAQPQHF

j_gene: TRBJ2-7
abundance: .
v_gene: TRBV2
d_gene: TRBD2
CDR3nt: TGTGCCAGCAGTGAGATGGGAACTAGCGGGAGCGAGCAGTACTTC
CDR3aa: CASSEMGTSGSEQYF

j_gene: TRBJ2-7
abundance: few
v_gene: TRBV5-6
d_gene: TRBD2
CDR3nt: TGTGCCAGCAGCCCGGGACTAGCGGGGTACGAGCAGTACTTC
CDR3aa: CASSPGLAGYEQYF

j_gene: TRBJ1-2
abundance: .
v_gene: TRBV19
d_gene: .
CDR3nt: TGTGCCAGTAGCCACCGACAGAGCGGGGCGCAAGGTGGCTACACCTTC
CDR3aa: CASSHRQSGAQGGYTF

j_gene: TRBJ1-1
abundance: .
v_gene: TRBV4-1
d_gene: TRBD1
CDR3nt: TGCGCCAGCAGCCATTATGGGACAGGGTACACTGAAGCTTTCTTT
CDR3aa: CASSHYGTGYTEAFF

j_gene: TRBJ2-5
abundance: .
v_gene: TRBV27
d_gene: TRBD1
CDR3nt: TGTGCCAGCAGCAGGGACAGGGCGAGAGTAGAGACCCAGTACTTC
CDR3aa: CASSRDRARVETQYF

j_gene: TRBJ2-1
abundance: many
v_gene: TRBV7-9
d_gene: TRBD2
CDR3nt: TGTGCCAGCAGGGGCGGGGGTCGAGACAATGAGCAGTTCTTC
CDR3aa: CASRGGGRDNEQFF

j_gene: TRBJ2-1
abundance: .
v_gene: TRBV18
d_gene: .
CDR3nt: TGTGCCAGCTCACCTACCGACTACCCTGGGCAGTTCTTC
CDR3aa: CASSPTDYPGQFF

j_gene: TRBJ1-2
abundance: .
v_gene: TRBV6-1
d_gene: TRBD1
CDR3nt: TGTGCCAGCAGTAGGGACAGGGGGTTCTATGGCTACACCTTC
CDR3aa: CASSRDRGFYGYTF

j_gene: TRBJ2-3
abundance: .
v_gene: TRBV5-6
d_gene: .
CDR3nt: TGTGCCAGCAGCTACAGCACAGATACGCAGTATTTT
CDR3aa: CASSYSTDTQYF

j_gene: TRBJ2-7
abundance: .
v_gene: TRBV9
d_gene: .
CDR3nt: TGTGCCAGCAGCGTTACCTGGGTAGGCGAGCAGTACTTC
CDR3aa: CASSVTWVGEQYF

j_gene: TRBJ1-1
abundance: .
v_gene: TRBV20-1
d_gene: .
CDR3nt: TGCAGTGCTAGAGATCGCACTGAAGCTTTCTTT
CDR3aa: CSARDRTEAFF

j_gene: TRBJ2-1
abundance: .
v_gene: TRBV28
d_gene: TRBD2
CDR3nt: TGTGCCACTCTAGCGGGAACGGGAAACGAGCAGTTCTTC
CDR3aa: CATLAGTGNEQFF

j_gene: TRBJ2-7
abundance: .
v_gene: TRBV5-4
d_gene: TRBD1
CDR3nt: TGTGCCAGCAGCCCCTGGACAGGGGAGGAGCAGTACTTC
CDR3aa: CASSPWTGEEQYF

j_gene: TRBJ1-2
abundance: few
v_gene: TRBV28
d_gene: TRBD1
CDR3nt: TGTGCCAGCAGGACAACAGGGGTAGGCGGCTACACCTTC
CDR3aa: CASRTTGVGGYTF

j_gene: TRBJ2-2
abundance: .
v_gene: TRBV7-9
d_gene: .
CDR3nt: TGTGCCAGCAGCTCAGGACACTCCGGGGAGCTGTTTTTT
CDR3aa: CASSSGHSGELFF

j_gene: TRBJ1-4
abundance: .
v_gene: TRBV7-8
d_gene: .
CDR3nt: TGTGCCAGCAGCTCGGGACAAGCCCCAAATGAAAAACTGTTTTTT
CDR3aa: CASSSGQAPNEKLFF

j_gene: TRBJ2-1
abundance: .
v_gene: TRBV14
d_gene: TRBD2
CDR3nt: TGTGCCAGCAGCCCCCCGACTAGCGGGAGAGTGACCTACAATGAGCAGTTCTTC
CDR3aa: CASSPPTSGRVTYNEQFF

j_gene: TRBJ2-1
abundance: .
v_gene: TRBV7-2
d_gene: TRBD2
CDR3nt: TGTGCCAGCAGCCTGACTAGCCGCTACAATGAGCAGTTCTTC
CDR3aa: CASSLTSRYNEQFF

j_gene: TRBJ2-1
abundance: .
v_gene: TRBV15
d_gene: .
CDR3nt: TGTGCCACCAGCAGAGATTTCGGGAGTCTGGATGAGCAGTTCTTC
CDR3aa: CATSRDFGSLDEQFF

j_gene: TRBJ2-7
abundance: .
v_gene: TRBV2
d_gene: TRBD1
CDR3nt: TGTGCCAGCAACAGGGACAGGGGAATCCCCCAGCAGTACTTC
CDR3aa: CASNRDRGIPQQYF

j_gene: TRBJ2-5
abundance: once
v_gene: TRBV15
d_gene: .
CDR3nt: TGTGCCACCAGCAGACCCGGACTGATACAAGAGACCCAGTACTTC
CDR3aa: CATSRPGLIQETQYF

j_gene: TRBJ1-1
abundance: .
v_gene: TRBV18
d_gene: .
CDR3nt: TGTGCCAGCTCCTCGGGGCCCCTGGAACACACTGAAGCTTTCTTT
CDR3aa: CASSSGPLEHTEAFF

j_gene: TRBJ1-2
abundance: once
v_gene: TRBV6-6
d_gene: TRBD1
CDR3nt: TGTGCCAGCGCCCTGACAGGGACAAACTATGGCTACACCTTC
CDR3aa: CASALTGTNYGYTF